This T cell receptor (beta chain) was sequenced in a study of T cell responses to AZD1222 COVID-19 vaccine. Whole-study findings and limits: Nearly half of the spike-specific TCRs reportedly recognize variant regions that carry no mutations. Females outnumbered males among donors, who were mostly white British; clonal diversity was possibly underestimated. Repertoires were obtained solely post-peak T cell response.

Here immunoSEQ multiplex PCR was the method, and the copy in TCRdb shows in-frame clones only, minus some. The top ten clones hold about 2.5% of a sample with around 120,000 clones, 87% of them seen once. Losses at the gene ends were 7 bases for V and 1 base for J; bases not matched to a gene: 6. From germline, CDR1 is SGHTA and CDR2 FQGNSA. This CDR3 comprises 14 residues. With respect to this clone: The antigen is unknown.

The starting material was peripheral blood, obtained 28 days after the second AZD1222 dose. The sequence derives from an adult who received the AZD1222 COVID-19 vaccine. The rearrangement joins TRBV7-2 to TRBJ1-1; 7 bases are a match to TRBD1. CDR3 sequence: CASTPWTGNTEAFF. Written as DNA, the CDR3 is TGTGCCAGCACCCCCTGGACAGGGAACACTGAAGCTTTCTTT.